The 31 T cell receptor beta chains in this list originate from one sample, sequenced in a study of blood T cell repertoires in COVID-19. This table comes from immunoSEQ multiplex PCR, and its TCRdb copy is limited to in-frame clones, with some not included. Of 270,000 or so clones in the sample, nearly 90% are singletons; the top ten hold approximately 2.3%. The sequencing input was peripheral blood. The receptors come from a woman between 55 and 75 years old with COVID-19, enrolled during active disease.

This rearrangement joins TRBV5-6 to TRBJ2-7; TRBD2 agrees at 7 bases. V dropped 1 base and J dropped 2; count of bases not matched to a gene: 9. The CDR3 is made up of 16 amino acids. Germline V lookup: CDR1 SGHDT, CDR2 YYEEEE. The CDR3 DNA follows: TGTGCCAGCAGCTTGAGTAGAATAGCGGGCACCTACGAGCAGTACTTC. As protein: CASSLSRIAGTYEQYF.

This clone has a handful of counts. The chain uses TRBV6-5 and TRBJ1-5; weak D call: TRBD1 (6 bases). This CDR3 comprises 14 residues. V was pared by 8 bases and J by 3 bases, with 14 bases between. The germline CDR1 and CDR2 sequences are MNHEY and SVGAGI. The CDR3 sequence is CASRGAGDNQPQHF. Written as DNA, the CDR3 is TGTGCCAGCCGGGGGGCAGGGGACAATCAGCCCCAGCATTTT.

The V and J genes are TRBV6-5 and TRBJ2-7, with 9 nucleotides matching TRBD1. V trimming: 7 bases; J trimming: 1 base; junction bases outside the gene matches: 5. This CDR3 has 14 residues. Germline CDR1 MNHEY, CDR2 SVGAGI. The CDR3 loop reads CASTWGQGSYEQYF. As DNA, the CDR3 is TGTGCCAGCACATGGGGACAGGGATCCTACGAGCAGTACTTC.

This sequence joins TRBV6-4 and TRBJ1-6; D remains ambiguous. The CDR3 runs to 15 residues. Per germline, CDR1 MRHNA and CDR2 SNTAGT. With 6 bases removed from V and 5 bases from J, the gap between germline ends came to 14 bases. In nucleotides, the CDR3 is TGTGCCAGCAGCCAGAGAAGGGAGGATAATTCACCCCTCCACTTT. It translates to CASSQRREDNSPLHF.

The chain recombines TRBV28 with TRBJ2-1, with TRBD1 matching 7 bases. Germline lookup yields CDR1 MDHEN and CDR2 SYDVKM. With 5 bases clipped from V and 4 bases from J, the junction kept 8 bases outside the gene matches. The CDR3 spans 15 residues. The CDR3 reads CASSLWDRQYNEQFF. The CDR3 DNA sequence: TGTGCCAGCAGTCTCTGGGACAGACAATACAATGAGCAGTTCTTC.

This clone has more than one count but fewer than ten. This chain connects TRBV7-2 to TRBJ1-1, with 7 bases matching TRBD1. This CDR3 comprises 14 residues. CDR1 is SGHTA, CDR2 FQGNSA, per germline. With V trimmed by 3 bases and J by 1 base, 2 bases remained unmatched. Here the CDR3 DNA reads TGTGCCAGCAGCTTCCAGGGGGGGAACACTGAAGCTTTCTTT. It is translated as CASSFQGGNTEAFF.

The V call is TRBV9, the J call TRBJ1-6; TRBD1 is a possible D gene (5 bases). The V end lost 1 base, the J end lost 0 bases, and 8 bases lay between the germline ends. Germline V gives CDR1 SGDLS, CDR2 YYNGEE. The CDR3 length is 16 residues. The CDR3 region is CASSVRGSSYNSPLHF. For the CDR3, the DNA is TGTGCCAGCAGCGTACGGGGGAGCTCCTATAATTCACCCCTCCACTTT.

J is TRBJ2-5 and V is TRBV9; TRBD2 aligns across 7 bases. After removal of 3 bases from V and 5 bases from J, the junction contained 13 bases not matched to a gene. The germline V gene encodes CDR1 SGDLS and CDR2 YYNGEE. CDR3 size: 16 residues. CDR3 sequence (DNA): TGTGCCAGCAGCGCGTCCCGGGACTACCTTCGGGAGACCCAGTACTTC. Its translation is CASSASRDYLRETQYF.

The V call is TRBV19, the J call TRBJ1-1; TRBD1 is a possible D gene (6 bases). Trimming pared 8 bases from V and 1 base from J, leaving 14 bases between. CDR3 length: 14 residues. CDR1 is LNHDA and CDR2 is SQIVND in the germline V gene (reference sequence). Here the CDR3 reads CASGLGQRNTEAFF. The CDR3 nucleotides read TGTGCCAGTGGGTTGGGACAAAGGAACACTGAAGCTTTCTTT.

This rearrangement joins TRBV5-5 to TRBJ1-5, with a tentative D call TRBD1 (6 bases). The length of the CDR3 is 14 residues. Germline CDR1 is SGHKS and CDR2 is YYEKEE (reference sequence). V was shortened by 4 bases and J by 3 bases, with 11 bases between the two germline ends. The CDR3 nucleotides read TGTGCCAGCAGCCCGGACAGCTTCAATCAGCCCCAGCATTTT. Protein sequence: CASSPDSFNQPQHF. Drawing the rest from reference TRBV5-5 and TRBJ1-5, the complete variable domain is DAGVTQSPTHLIKTRGQQVTLRCSPISGHKSVSWYQQVLGQGPQFIFQYYEKEERGRGNFPDRFSARQFPNYSSELNVNALLLGDSALYLCASSPDSFNQPQHFGDGTRLSIL.

V usage is TRBV9 and J usage is TRBJ1-4, with D possibly matching TRBD1 (6 bases). The CDR3 runs 13 residues. Per germline, CDR1 SGDLS and CDR2 YYNGEE. Trimming took 4 bases from V and 5 from J, leaving 9 bases between them. The CDR3 reads CASSFGGNEKLFF. The DNA for the CDR3 is TGTGCCAGCAGCTTTGGGGGCAATGAAAAACTGTTTTTT.

This sequence joins TRBV11-3 and TRBJ1-2; TRBD1 matches at 8 bases. V lost 5 bases to trimming and J lost 6 bases; unmatched junction nucleotides: 2. The length of the CDR3 is 12 residues. CDR1 is SGHNT, CDR2 YENEEA, per germline. In DNA, the CDR3 is TGTGCCAGCAGCCAGGGGGCCGATGGCTACACCTTC. Its protein is CASSQGADGYTF.

V usage is TRBV18 and J usage is TRBJ2-7, with TRBD2 as a possible D gene (7 bases). Trimming left V 5 bases short and J 7 bases short, with 24 bases between. The CDR3 sequence is 16 residues long. Germline V gives CDR1 KGHSH, CDR2 LQKENI. As DNA, the CDR3 is TGTGCCAGCTCATTCCAGGGAGGGGCGACGAGGGGGGAGCAGTACTTC. This translates into CASSFQGGATRGEQYF.

This chain links TRBV27 with TRBJ1-4; D is uncertain. The CDR3 is 16 residues long. Germline lookup yields CDR1 MNHEY and CDR2 SMNVEV (reference sequence). V dropped 6 bases and J dropped 3 bases, with 17 bases sitting between them. DNA of the CDR3: TGTGCCAGCAGAGAATCCTCGGGGAAGTCTAATGAAAAACTGTTTTTT. Its protein product is CASRESSGKSNEKLFF.

This chain connects TRBV5-4 to TRBJ1-2; TRBD1 is a possible D gene (5 bases). CDR3 size: 14 residues. In germline, CDR1 is SGHNT, CDR2 YYREEE (reference sequence). The ends were cut back, 2 bases at V and 5 bases at J, with 13 bases in the middle. CDR3 sequence (DNA): TGTGCCAGCAGCTTACGACAGCGACCTTATGGCTACACCTTC. Its protein product is CASSLRQRPYGYTF.

The chain carries TRBV5-1 and TRBJ1-1; perhaps TRBD1 as D (5 bases). The V and J ends lost 4 bases and 8 bases respectively, with 18 bases between them. The CDR3 consists of 14 residues. Germline V gives CDR1 SGHRS, CDR2 YFSETQ. The CDR3 coding sequence is TGCGCCAGCAGCCTCACTGCTGGGGACTTGGAAGCTTTCTTT. It encodes CASSLTAGDLEAFF.

This clone came up once. The CDR3 DNA reads as TGTGCCAGCAGCGTAGGGACTACGCGAGAGACCCAGTACTTC. Translated: CASSVGTTRETQYF. V is TRBV9 and J is TRBJ2-5, with D perhaps TRBD2 (6 bases). This CDR3 has 14 amino acids. Germline loops: CDR1 SGDLS, CDR2 YYNGEE. Trimming stripped 0 bases from V and 4 bases from J, with 10 bases between.

This chain links TRBV10-3 with TRBJ1-1; perhaps TRBD1 as D (5 bases). The CDR3 consists of 15 residues. Deletions cut 0 bases from V and 3 bases from J, with 11 bases between. In germline, CDR1 is ENHRY, CDR2 SYGVKD. The CDR3 reads CAISESGAKYTEAFF. For the CDR3, the DNA is TGTGCCATCAGTGAGTCAGGGGCGAAATACACTGAAGCTTTCTTT.

The chain combines TRBV5-5 with TRBJ2-1; D is perhaps TRBD1 (7 bases). The CDR3 length is 15 residues. The V end lost 2 bases, the J end lost 10 bases, and 19 bases lay between the germline ends. CDR1 is SGHKS and CDR2 is YYEKEE in the germline V gene (reference sequence). The CDR3 coding sequence is TGTGCCAGCAGCTTAAGACAGGGAGGTTCTTGGGAGCAGTTCTTC. Protein sequence: CASSLRQGGSWEQFF.

CDR3 nucleotides: TGTGCCAGTACGAGGGGGTCAACTAATGAAAAACTGTTTTTT. Residues: CASTRGSTNEKLFF. The chain has TRBV19 and TRBJ1-4, with D possibly matching TRBD1 (6 bases). The CDR3 sequence is 14 residues long. Deletions cut 7 bases from V and 0 bases from J, with 9 bases between. Per germline, CDR1 LNHDA and CDR2 SQIVND (reference sequence).

V is TRBV19 and J is TRBJ1-5; maybe TRBD1 (5 bases). Germline values: CDR1 LNHDA, CDR2 SQIVND (reference sequence). The CDR3 runs to 15 residues. Trimming cost V 5 bases and J 2 bases, with 13 bases left between them. The CDR3 nucleotides read TGTGCCAGTAGTGCTGGGAGGGGTCGCAATCAGCCCCAGCATTTT. Its translation: CASSAGRGRNQPQHF.

The J gene is TRBJ1-1, the V gene TRBV7-9; a possible D gene is TRBD1 (6 bases). Trimming took 2 bases from V and 4 from J, leaving 14 bases between them. The CDR3 length is 15 residues. The germline V gene encodes CDR1 SEHNR and CDR2 FQNEAQ (reference sequence). CDR3 sequence (DNA): TGTGCCAGCAGCTTAAAAGGGGGGGGGACCACTGAAGCTTTCTTT. As protein: CASSLKGGGTTEAFF.

The genes are TRBV6-5 and TRBJ1-4, with a possible D match to TRBD1 (6 bases). Per the germline V gene, CDR1 is MNHEY and CDR2 is SVGAGI. V lost 7 bases and J lost 5, with 14 bases in between. The CDR3 has 14 residues. The CDR3 DNA reads TGTGCCAGCATTAAAGGACAGCTAAATGAAAAACTGTTTTTT. Its protein product is CASIKGQLNEKLFF.

V and J are TRBV5-1 and TRBJ2-1; 9 bases match TRBD2. The CDR3 runs to 16 residues. Germline loops: CDR1 SGHRS, CDR2 YFSETQ. The ends lost 0 bases at V and 8 bases at J; junction bases unmatched: 9. CDR3 bases: TGCGCCAGCAGCTTGGGTCCAGCGGGGGGCGGGGATGAGCAGTTCTTC. It specifies CASSLGPAGGGDEQFF.

This sequence joins TRBV27 and TRBJ2-2, with 10 positions matching TRBD2. Germline V gene lookup returns CDR1 MNHEY and CDR2 SMNVEV (reference sequence). V shed 6 bases and J 7 bases; nucleotides not matched to a gene: 8. The CDR3 length is 15 residues. In nucleotides, the CDR3 is TGTGCCAGCAGGCCAGCGGGGGGGCCGGGCGGGGAGCTGTTTTTT. This sequence encodes CASRPAGGPGGELFF.

The gene calls are TRBV29-1 and TRBJ2-1; 11 bases align to TRBD1. CDR3 size: 13 residues. V shed 3 bases, J shed 7 bases, and the junction held 2 bases outside the gene matches. CDR1 SQVTM and CDR2 ANQGSEA come from the germline V gene. DNA for the CDR3: TGCAGCGTTGAGGGACAGGGGGTGAATGAGCAGTTCTTC. This translates into CSVEGQGVNEQFF.

V usage is TRBV13 and J usage is TRBJ1-2, with D possibly being TRBD1 (6 bases). Per germline, CDR1 PRHDT and CDR2 FYEKMQ (reference sequence). The V end lost 4 bases, the J end lost 1 base, and 16 bases lay between the germline ends. The CDR3 consists of 16 residues. The CDR3 nucleotides are TGTGCCAGCAGCTCCATCCGGGACACCGGTAACTATGGCTACACCTTC. Protein: CASSSIRDTGNYGYTF.

The gene calls are TRBV11-1 and TRBJ2-2; no clear D. Germline CDR1 and CDR2: SGHAT and FQDESV (reference sequence). The CDR3 contains 15 residues. V lost 1 base and J lost 7, with 13 bases in between. This CDR3 is CASSLEFPVGGELFF. The DNA for the CDR3 is TGTGCCAGCAGCTTAGAATTTCCTGTCGGCGGGGAGCTGTTTTTT.

This clone was observed a single time. The chain has TRBV5-5 and TRBJ1-6; D perhaps matches TRBD1 (5 bases). There are 13 residues in the CDR3. Germline V gene sequence: CDR1 SGHKS, CDR2 YYEKEE (reference sequence). The V and J ends lost 3 bases and 7 bases respectively, with 8 bases between them. In nucleotides, the CDR3 is TGTGCCAGCAGCTGGGGGGGGAATTCACCCCTCCACTTT. This sequence encodes CASSWGGNSPLHF.

For the CDR3, the DNA is TGCGCCAGCAGCTCGCAGACAGGGCTCTATCAGCCCCAGCATTTT. It encodes CASSSQTGLYQPQHF. The rearrangement joins TRBV5-1 to TRBJ1-5; 7 bases map to TRBD1. V lost 3 bases to trimming and J lost 5 bases; unmatched junction nucleotides: 8. The CDR3 length is 15 residues. CDR1 is SGHRS, CDR2 YFSETQ, per germline.

V gene TRBV15 combines with J gene TRBJ1-2; no clear D gene. The V end was cut by 0 bases, the J end by 8 bases, with 16 bases between. This CDR3 is 15 amino acids long. Germline assignment: CDR1 LNHNV and CDR2 YYDKDF (reference sequence). This CDR3 reads CATSRDRRLLWGYTF. The CDR3 nucleotides read TGTGCCACCAGCAGAGATCGGAGACTACTATGGGGCTACACCTTC.